A selection of T cell receptor beta chains follows, all from one sample in a study of blood T cell repertoires in COVID-19. TCRdb's table, derived via immunoSEQ multiplex PCR, lists solely in-frame clones and lacks some. The sample lists some 270,000 clones, approximately 85% occurring once. Source material: peripheral blood. The receptors derive from a woman aged 70-85 years with acute or convalescent COVID-19. Both conserved end residues are part of each CDR3. Fields, in order: V gene, J gene, clone size, D gene, CDR3 protein, CDR3 DNA. D genes are given only for firm matches. Not all rows give a size; the values are once, few, many and, for expanded clones, a class.

>TRBV7-9|TRBJ2-6|-|-
CASRRVAPYSGANVLTF
TGTGCCAGCAGACGGGTCGCCCCGTACTCTGGGGCCAACGTCCTGACTTTC
>TRBV19|TRBJ2-1|-|-
CASSPVGVLEQFF
TGTGCCAGTAGTCCCGTGGGTGTCCTAGAACAGTTCTTC
>TRBV12-3/TRBV12-4|TRBJ2-4|-|TRBD2
CASNGGSIQYF
TGTGCCAGCAACGGGGGGAGCATTCAGTACTTC
>TRBV6-1|TRBJ1-2|-|TRBD1
CASSVRQGALNYGYTF
TGTGCCAGCAGTGTAAGACAGGGGGCCCTTAACTATGGCTACACCTTC
>TRBV5-5|TRBJ1-2|-|-
CASSGAAHYGYTF
TGTGCCAGCAGCGGGGCGGCTCACTATGGCTACACCTTC
>TRBV2|TRBJ1-1|few|-
CASSRVSGTEAFF
TGTGCCAGCAGCAGGGTATCGGGCACTGAAGCTTTCTTT
>TRBV7-9|TRBJ2-2|-|TRBD2
CASSLAGGGPTGELFF
TGTGCCAGCAGCTTAGCCGGCGGGGGACCTACCGGGGAGCTGTTTTTT
>TRBV6-5|TRBJ1-6|-|TRBD1
CASGTDFFNSPLHF
TGTGCCAGCGGGACAGACTTTTTCAATTCACCCCTCCACTTT
>TRBV28|TRBJ1-2|-|TRBD1
CASSSYWTGNYGYTF
TGTGCCAGCAGTTCATATTGGACAGGCAACTATGGCTACACCTTC
>TRBV15|TRBJ1-2|-|-
CATSRDVVEDYGYTF
TGTGCCACCAGCAGAGATGTCGTAGAGGACTATGGCTACACCTTC
>TRBV5-1|TRBJ2-1|once|TRBD2
CASSNSGGPANEQFF
TGCGCCAGCAGCAATAGCGGGGGACCCGCGAATGAGCAGTTCTTC